A selection of T cell receptor beta chains follows, all from one sample in a study of T cell repertoires in cytomegalovirus infection. No cognate antigen is known for these TCRs. TCRdb fed the reads into MiXCR, producing one record per CDR3 protein. The table lists 300,000 or so distinct CDR3 sequences, around a quarter of them singletons. The sequencing used cultured PBMCs, collected from culture after CMV antigen stimulation. These receptors came from a human donor in good health (CMV status not recorded). Some clones in this sample may be carry-over from other donors' samples. Each CDR3 is given with its conserved first and last residue. Fields, in order: J gene, V gene, D gene, clone size, CDR3 protein, CDR3 DNA. The D gene is left open where the match is weak. Some rows have no size entry. The others give once, few or many, or a class for an expanded clone.

TRBJ2-2 TRBV19 NA few CASLGGTGELFF TGTGCCAGTTTAGGTGGTACCGGGGAGCTGTTTTTT
TRBJ1-5 TRBV12-3/TRBV12-4 TRBD1 NA CASRSDEAGGQPQHF TGTGCCAGCAGATCGGACGAGGCAGGGGGTCAGCCCCAGCATTTT
TRBJ2-2 TRBV2 TRBD2 few CASNGRVNTGELFF TGTGCCAGCAACGGGAGGGTGAACACCGGGGAGCTGTTTTTT
TRBJ2-4 TRBV7-2 TRBD2 many CASSHGLAGAKNIQYF TGTGCCAGCAGCCATGGACTAGCGGGAGCCAAAAACATTCAGTACTTC
TRBJ2-1 TRBV5-8 NA NA CASSSGGTIYNEQFF TGTGCCAGCAGCTCAGGGGGGACAATCTACAATGAGCAGTTCTTC
TRBJ2-3 TRBV11-2 TRBD2 few CASSLFGEGSTDTQYF TGTGCCAGCAGCTTATTTGGGGAGGGTAGCACAGATACGCAGTATTTT
TRBJ2-7 TRBV7-9 NA NA CASSHWDGLSYEQYF TGTGCCAGCAGCCACTGGGACGGACTCTCCTACGAGCAGTACTTC
TRBJ1-3 TRBV27 TRBD1 few CASSTGQVKRVSTGNTIYF TGTGCCAGCAGTACCGGACAGGTCAAGCGGGTCTCCACTGGAAACACCATATATTTT
TRBJ2-2 TRBV6-2/TRBV6-3 NA NA CASSYAGGYTGELFF TGTGCCAGCAGTTACGCAGGGGGGTACACCGGGGAGCTGTTTTTT
TRBJ2-1 TRBV12-3/TRBV12-4 NA NA CASSLMDSYNEQFF TGTGCCAGCAGCCTCATGGACTCCTACAATGAGCAGTTCTTC
TRBJ1-6 TRBV7-2 NA many CASSLALQAGDRNSPLHF TGTGCCAGCAGCTTAGCACTCCAAGCAGGGGACCGGAATTCACCCCTCCACTTT
TRBJ2-5 TRBV10-3 NA NA CAIRDARDKETQYF TGTGCCATCAGAGACGCCCGGGACAAAGAGACCCAGTACTTC
TRBJ2-2 TRBV7-8 NA NA CASSRNSAGLGAGELFF TGTGCCAGCAGCCGAAACAGTGCCGGCCTAGGGGCCGGGGAGCTGTTTTTT
TRBJ2-1 TRBV5-4 TRBD2 few CASSSGLAQSNEQFF TGTGCCAGCAGCTCGGGACTAGCTCAATCCAATGAGCAGTTCTTC
TRBJ2-5 TRBV19 TRBD2 NA CASSGGTRVQETQYF TGTGCCAGTAGCGGTGGGACTAGGGTCCAAGAGACCCAGTACTTC
TRBJ2-1 TRBV12-3/TRBV12-4 TRBD2 NA CACGRGGLAYPDFF TGTGCCTGCGGGAGGGGGGGACTAGCATACCCGGATTTCTTC
TRBJ2-1 TRBV4-1 TRBD2 NA CASSLYGLVGTSLPPSYNEQFF TGCGCCAGCAGCCTCTACGGGTTAGTTGGGACTAGCCTCCCCCCCTCCTACAATGAGCAGTTCTTC
TRBJ1-1 TRBV19 TRBD1 NA CASSTTGARTEAFF TGTGCCAGTAGTACGACAGGGGCTCGCACTGAAGCTTTCTTT
TRBJ1-5 TRBV19 NA NA CASRLLGEDNQPQHF TGTGCCAGTAGGTTGTTGGGGGAGGACAATCAGCCCCAGCATTTT
TRBJ2-1 TRBV19 TRBD1 NA CASSSRTGSTYNEQFF TGTGCCAGTAGTTCAAGGACAGGGAGTACCTACAATGAGCAGTTCTTC
TRBJ2-7 TRBV7-3 TRBD1 NA CASSSQPGQGFVYF TGTGCCAGCAGCTCTCAACCGGGACAGGGTTTTGTGTACTTC
TRBJ2-1 TRBV19 NA NA CASSTQLTSSSYNEQFF TGTGCCAGTAGTACCCAACTAACGTCAAGCTCCTACAATGAGCAGTTCTTC
TRBJ2-3 TRBV7-2 TRBD2 NA CASRKAGVGTDTQYF TGTGCCAGCAGAAAAGCGGGAGTGGGCACAGATACGCAGTATTTT
TRBJ1-1 TRBV4-3 NA NA CASSQMTGVGGTEAFF TGCGCCAGCAGCCAAATGACGGGGGTCGGGGGGACTGAAGCTTTCTTT
TRBJ2-3 TRBV11-1 NA NA CASSLASSHRPTDTQYF TGTGCCAGCAGCTTAGCCTCTAGCCATCGACCCACAGATACGCAGTATTTT
TRBJ1-6 TRBV6-6 TRBD1 NA CASRDRSSYNSPLHF TGTGCCAGCAGGGACAGGAGCTCCTATAATTCACCCCTCCACTTT
TRBJ1-1 TRBV27 TRBD1 NA CASSPIGQDGGTEAFF TGTGCCAGCAGCCCTATCGGACAGGACGGGGGCACTGAAGCTTTCTTT
TRBJ1-2 TRBV5-6 TRBD1 few CASSLAQGGYGYTF TGTGCCAGCAGCTTGGCACAGGGGGGATATGGCTACACCTTC
TRBJ1-1 TRBV29-1 NA few CSVVRSLNTEAFF TGCAGCGTTGTGAGGAGCTTGAACACTGAAGCTTTCTTT
TRBJ2-5 TRBV29-1 NA NA CSVDRQETQYF TGCAGCGTTGACAGACAAGAGACCCAGTACTTC
TRBJ2-7 TRBV19 NA NA CASSKGGHQSSYEQYF TGTGCCAGTAGTAAGGGTGGACACCAGAGCTCCTACGAGCAGTACTTC
TRBJ2-1 TRBV6-6 NA few CASSYDLELNEQFF TGTGCCAGCAGTTACGACCTAGAACTTAATGAGCAGTTCTTC
TRBJ1-6 TRBV7-8 NA NA CASSLAGPASPLHF TGTGCCAGCAGCTTAGCGGGGCCCGCATCACCCCTCCACTTT
TRBJ2-7 TRBV7-2 NA NA CASSLAEGFYEQYF TGTGCCAGCAGCTTAGCGGAGGGATTCTACGAGCAGTACTTC
TRBJ2-1 TRBV4-1 NA NA CASSHFRSSYNEQFF TGCGCCAGCAGCCATTTTCGAAGCTCCTACAATGAGCAGTTCTTC
TRBJ2-2 TRBV6-2/TRBV6-3 NA few CASLEAGSTGELFF TGTGCCAGCCTAGAGGCGGGGAGCACCGGGGAGCTGTTTTTT
TRBJ2-1 TRBV19 TRBD2 NA CASRSGLAGGDEQFF TGTGCCAGTAGATCCGGACTAGCGGGAGGCGATGAGCAGTTCTTC
TRBJ2-7 TRBV7-2 NA many CASSLVYEQYF TGTGCCAGCAGCTTAGTATACGAGCAGTACTTC
TRBJ2-1 TRBV7-2 TRBD2 many CASSPGLANNEQFF TGTGCCAGCAGCCCAGGACTAGCGAACAATGAGCAGTTCTTC
TRBJ2-5 TRBV7-6 NA many CASSQLLGRGKETQYF TGTGCCAGCAGCCAACTGCTTGGACGGGGGAAAGAGACCCAGTACTTC
TRBJ2-7 TRBV4-1 NA NA CASSQDGLGRQYF TGCGCCAGCAGCCAAGATGGGCTAGGGCGGCAGTACTTC
TRBJ2-5 TRBV6-6 NA NA CASSYGSGRGLAQYF TGTGCCAGCAGTTACGGTAGCGGCCGGGGGTTGGCCCAGTACTTC
TRBJ2-1 TRBV19 NA NA CASSPSDLPTYEGWYEQFF TGTGCCAGTAGCCCTAGTGATTTACCTACCTATGAAGGGTGGTATGAGCAGTTCTTC
TRBJ2-1 TRBV7-2 NA many CASSSWGEQFF TGTGCCAGCAGCTCCTGGGGTGAGCAGTTCTTC